The T cell receptor (beta chain) described here comes from a study of control samples from healthy donors and cancer patients. Germline V gene sequence: CDR1 GTSNPN, CDR2 SVGIG (reference sequence). Deletions cut 1 base from V and 3 bases from J, with 12 bases between. CDR3 length: 15 residues. The repertoire was sequenced with immunoSEQ multiplex PCR; TCRdb's copy has only in-frame clones and lacks some. The sample includes under 130,000 clones, around 88% of them seen just once. This TCR came from a man between 60 and 70 years old with lung cancer. Source material: PBMCs. The rearrangement links TRBV30 to TRBJ1-4; perhaps TRBD1 as D (5 bases). In DNA form, the CDR3 reads TGTGCCTGGAGTGCGACGGGGGGGTCTAATGAAAAACTGTTTTTT. It translates to CAWSATGGSNEKLFF.